This record looks at one T cell receptor beta chain sequence and its context. The entry originates in a study of blood T cells in healthy people across ages. Study-wide background: Template switching captured about one barcoded beta molecule per two T cells.

Germline CDR1 and CDR2: SGHRS and YFSETQ. The CDR3 is 12 residues long. V was pared by 4 bases and J by 5 bases, with 4 bases between. Together with a sample-barcoded 5' primer, a J-beta primer mix was included in a second PCR lasting about 7 to 12 cycles. TCRdb re-analysed the 5' RACE reads in MiXCR, keeping a single row per CDR3 protein. The sample carries roughly 1.4 million distinct CDR3 sequences, approximately 59% recorded once. The chain employs TRBV5-1 and TRBJ1-6; D remains unclear. The receptor was isolated from a man aged 18 to 29 in good health. Sequencing was performed on blood. CDR3 bases: TGCGCCAGCAGCGGAAATAATTCACCCCTCCACTTT. It encodes CASSGNNSPLHF.